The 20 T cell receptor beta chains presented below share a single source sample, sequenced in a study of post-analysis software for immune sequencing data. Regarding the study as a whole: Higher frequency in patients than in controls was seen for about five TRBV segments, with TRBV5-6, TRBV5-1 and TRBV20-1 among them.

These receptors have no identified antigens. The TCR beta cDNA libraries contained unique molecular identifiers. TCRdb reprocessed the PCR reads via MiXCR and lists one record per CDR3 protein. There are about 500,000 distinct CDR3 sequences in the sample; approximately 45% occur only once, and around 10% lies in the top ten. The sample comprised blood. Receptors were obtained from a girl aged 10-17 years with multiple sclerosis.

The CDR3 nucleotides read TGCAGTGCTGCCCCCCTGTCAAGTCACACTGAAGCTTTCTTT. Residues: CSAAPLSSHTEAFF. J is TRBJ1-1 and V is TRBV20-1; D is undetermined. V shed 5 bases and J shed 3 bases, with 16 bases lying between them. The CDR3 consists of 14 residues. Germline V gene lookup returns CDR1 DFQATT and CDR2 SNEGSKA (reference sequence).

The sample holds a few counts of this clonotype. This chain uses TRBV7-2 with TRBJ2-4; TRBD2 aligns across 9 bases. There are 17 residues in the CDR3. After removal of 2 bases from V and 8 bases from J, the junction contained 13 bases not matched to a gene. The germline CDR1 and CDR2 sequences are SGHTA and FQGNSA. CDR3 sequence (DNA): TGTGCCAGCAGCTTAATAGCTAGCGGGACTAGGGGGGACATTCAGTACTTC. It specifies CASSLIASGTRGDIQYF.

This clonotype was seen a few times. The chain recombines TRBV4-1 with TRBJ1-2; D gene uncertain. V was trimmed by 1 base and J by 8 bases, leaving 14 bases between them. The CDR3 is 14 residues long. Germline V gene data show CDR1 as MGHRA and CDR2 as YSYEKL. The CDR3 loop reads CASSQGLPGGGYTF. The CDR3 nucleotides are TGCGCCAGCAGCCAAGGTCTGCCCGGCGGCGGCTACACCTTC.

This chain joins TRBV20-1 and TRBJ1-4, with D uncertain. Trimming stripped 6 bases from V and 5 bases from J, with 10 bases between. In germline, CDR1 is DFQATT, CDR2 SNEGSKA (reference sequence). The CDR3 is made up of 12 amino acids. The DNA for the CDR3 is TGCAGTGCCGTTGGATCGAATGAAAAACTGTTTTTT. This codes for CSAVGSNEKLFF.

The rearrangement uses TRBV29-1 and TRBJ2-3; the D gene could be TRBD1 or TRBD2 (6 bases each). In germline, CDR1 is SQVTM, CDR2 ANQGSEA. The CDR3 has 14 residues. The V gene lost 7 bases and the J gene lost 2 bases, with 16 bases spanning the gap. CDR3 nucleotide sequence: TGCAGCGCGGGGGCAGGGGAAAACACAGATACGCAGTATTTT. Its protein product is CSAGAGENTDTQYF.

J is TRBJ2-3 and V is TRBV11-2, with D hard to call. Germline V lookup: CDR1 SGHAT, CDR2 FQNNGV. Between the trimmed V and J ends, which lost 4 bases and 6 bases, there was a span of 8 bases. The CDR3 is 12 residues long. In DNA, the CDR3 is TGTGCCAGCAGCTCCGAATCTGATACGCAGTATTTT. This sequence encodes CASSSESDTQYF.

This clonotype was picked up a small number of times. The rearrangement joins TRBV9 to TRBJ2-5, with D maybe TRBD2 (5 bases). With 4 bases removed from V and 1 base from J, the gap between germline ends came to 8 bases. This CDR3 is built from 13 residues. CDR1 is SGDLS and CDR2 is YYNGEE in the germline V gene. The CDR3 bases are TGTGCCAGCAGCAGACTACTCCAAGAGACCCAGTACTTC. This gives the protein CASSRLLQETQYF. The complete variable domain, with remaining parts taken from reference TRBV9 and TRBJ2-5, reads DSGVTQTPKHLITATGQRVTLRCSPRSGDLSVYWYQQSLDQGLQFLIQYYNGEERAKGNILERFSAQQFPDLHSELNLSSLELGDSALYFCASSRLLQETQYFGPGTRLLVL.

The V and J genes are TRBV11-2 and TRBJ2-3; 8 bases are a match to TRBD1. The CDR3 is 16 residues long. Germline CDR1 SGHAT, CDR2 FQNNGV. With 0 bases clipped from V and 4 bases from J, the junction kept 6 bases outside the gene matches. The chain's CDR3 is CASSLDWQGASDTQYF. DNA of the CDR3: TGTGCCAGCAGCTTAGATTGGCAGGGGGCATCAGATACGCAGTATTTT.

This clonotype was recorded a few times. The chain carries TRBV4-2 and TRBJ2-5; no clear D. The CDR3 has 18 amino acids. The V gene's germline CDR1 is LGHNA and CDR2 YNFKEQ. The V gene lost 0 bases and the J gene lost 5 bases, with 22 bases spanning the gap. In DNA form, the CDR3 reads TGTGCCAGCAGCCAAGATCCCATTGGCCTTTACGCGGCGGAGACCCAGTACTTC. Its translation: CASSQDPIGLYAAETQYF.

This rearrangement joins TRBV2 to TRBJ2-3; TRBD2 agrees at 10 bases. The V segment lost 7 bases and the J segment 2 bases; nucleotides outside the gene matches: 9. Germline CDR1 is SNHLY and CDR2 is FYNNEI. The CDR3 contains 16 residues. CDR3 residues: CASNPQLAGPTDTQYF. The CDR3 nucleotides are TGTGCCAGCAACCCGCAACTAGCGGGGCCCACAGATACGCAGTATTTT.

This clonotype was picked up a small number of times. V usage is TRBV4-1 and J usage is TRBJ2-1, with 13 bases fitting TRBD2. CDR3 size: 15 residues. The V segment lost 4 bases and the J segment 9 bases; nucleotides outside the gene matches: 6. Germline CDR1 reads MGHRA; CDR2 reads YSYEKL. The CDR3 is CASSPGLAGAGEQFF. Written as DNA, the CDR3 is TGCGCCAGCAGCCCAGGACTAGCGGGAGCGGGTGAGCAGTTCTTC.

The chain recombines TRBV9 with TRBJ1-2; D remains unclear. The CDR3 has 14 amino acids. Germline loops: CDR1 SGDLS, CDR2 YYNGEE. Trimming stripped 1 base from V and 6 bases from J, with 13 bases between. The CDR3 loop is CASSVTPQLDGYTF. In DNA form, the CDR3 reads TGTGCCAGCAGCGTAACCCCCCAACTTGATGGCTACACCTTC.

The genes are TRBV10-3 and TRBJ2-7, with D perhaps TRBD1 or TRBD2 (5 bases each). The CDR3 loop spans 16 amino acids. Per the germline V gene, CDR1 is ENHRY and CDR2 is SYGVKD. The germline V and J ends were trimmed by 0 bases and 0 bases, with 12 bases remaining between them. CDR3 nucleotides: TGTGCCATCAGTGAGTCCCTCGGGGACGTCTCCTACGAGCAGTACTTC. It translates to CAISESLGDVSYEQYF.

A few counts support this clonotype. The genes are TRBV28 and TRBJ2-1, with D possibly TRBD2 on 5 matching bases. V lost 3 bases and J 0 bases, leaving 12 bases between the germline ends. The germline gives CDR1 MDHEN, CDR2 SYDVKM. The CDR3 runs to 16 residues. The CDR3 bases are TGTGCCAGCAGTTTTGCGGCGGGTAACTCCTACAATGAGCAGTTCTTC. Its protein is CASSFAAGNSYNEQFF. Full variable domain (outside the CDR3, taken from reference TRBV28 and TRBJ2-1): DVKVTQSSRYLVKRTGEKVFLECVQDMDHENMFWYRQDPGLGLRLIYFSYDVKMKEKGDIPEGYSVSREKKERFSLILESASTNQTSMYLCASSFAAGNSYNEQFFGPGTRLTVL.

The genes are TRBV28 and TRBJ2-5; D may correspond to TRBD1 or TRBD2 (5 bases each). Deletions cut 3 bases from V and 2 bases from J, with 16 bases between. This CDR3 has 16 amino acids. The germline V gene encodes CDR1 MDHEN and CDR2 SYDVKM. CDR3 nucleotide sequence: TGTGCCAGCAGTTTCGGGGTCGCGACAGTACAAGAGACCCAGTACTTC. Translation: CASSFGVATVQETQYF.

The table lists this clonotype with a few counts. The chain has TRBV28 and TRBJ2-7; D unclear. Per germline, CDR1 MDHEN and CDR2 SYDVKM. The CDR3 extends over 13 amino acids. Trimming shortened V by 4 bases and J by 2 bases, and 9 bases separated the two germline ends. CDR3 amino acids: CASSWAMTYEQYF. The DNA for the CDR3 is TGTGCCAGCAGTTGGGCCATGACCTACGAGCAGTACTTC.

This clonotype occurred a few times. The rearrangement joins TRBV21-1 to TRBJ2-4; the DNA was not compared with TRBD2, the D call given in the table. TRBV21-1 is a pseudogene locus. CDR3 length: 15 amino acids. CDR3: CASSKDRGGSYIQYF. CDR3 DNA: TGTGCCAGCAGCAAAGACCGAGGCGGGAGTTATATTCAGTACTTC.

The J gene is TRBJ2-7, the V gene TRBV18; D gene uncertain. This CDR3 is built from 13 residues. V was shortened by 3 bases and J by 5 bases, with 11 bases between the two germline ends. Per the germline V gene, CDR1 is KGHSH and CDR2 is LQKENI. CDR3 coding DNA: TGTGCCAGCTCACCGTATACTGGAGACGAGCAGTACTTC. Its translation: CASSPYTGDEQYF. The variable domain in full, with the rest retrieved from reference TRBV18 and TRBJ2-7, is NAGVMQNPRHLVRRRGQEARLRCSPMKGHSHVYWYRQLPEEGLKFMVYLQKENIIDESGMPKERFSAEFPKEGPSILRIQQVVRGDSAAYFCASSPYTGDEQYFGPGTRLTVT.

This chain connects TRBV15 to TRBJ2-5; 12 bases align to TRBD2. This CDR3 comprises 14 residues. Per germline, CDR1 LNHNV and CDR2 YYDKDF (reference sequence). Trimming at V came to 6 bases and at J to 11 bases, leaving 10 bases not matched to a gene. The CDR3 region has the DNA TGTGCCACCAGTCGCAAACTAGCGGGGGGTGAGCAGTACTTC. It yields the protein CATSRKLAGGEQYF.

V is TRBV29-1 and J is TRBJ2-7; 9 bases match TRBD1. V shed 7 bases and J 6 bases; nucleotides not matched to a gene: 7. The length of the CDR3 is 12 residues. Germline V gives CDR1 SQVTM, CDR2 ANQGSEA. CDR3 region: CSGGQGQGEQYF. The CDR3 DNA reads TGCAGCGGGGGACAGGGACAAGGCGAGCAGTACTTC.